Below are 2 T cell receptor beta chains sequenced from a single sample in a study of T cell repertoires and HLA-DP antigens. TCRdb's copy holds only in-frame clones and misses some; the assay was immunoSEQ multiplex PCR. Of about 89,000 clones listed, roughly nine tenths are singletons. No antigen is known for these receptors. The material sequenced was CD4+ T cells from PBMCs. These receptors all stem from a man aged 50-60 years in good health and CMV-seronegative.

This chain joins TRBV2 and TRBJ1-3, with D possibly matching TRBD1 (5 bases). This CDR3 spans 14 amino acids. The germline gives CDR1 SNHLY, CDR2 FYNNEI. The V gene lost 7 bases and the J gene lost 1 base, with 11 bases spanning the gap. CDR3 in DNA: TGTGCCAGCAACCGGGACGGATCTGGAAACACCATATATTTT. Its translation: CASNRDGSGNTIYF.

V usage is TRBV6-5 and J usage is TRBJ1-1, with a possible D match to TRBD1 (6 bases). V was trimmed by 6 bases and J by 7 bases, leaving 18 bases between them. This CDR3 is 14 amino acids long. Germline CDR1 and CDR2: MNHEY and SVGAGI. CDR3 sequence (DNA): TGTGCCAGCAGCCCTATGACAGGAAGCGGTGAAGCTTTCTTT. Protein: CASSPMTGSGEAFF.